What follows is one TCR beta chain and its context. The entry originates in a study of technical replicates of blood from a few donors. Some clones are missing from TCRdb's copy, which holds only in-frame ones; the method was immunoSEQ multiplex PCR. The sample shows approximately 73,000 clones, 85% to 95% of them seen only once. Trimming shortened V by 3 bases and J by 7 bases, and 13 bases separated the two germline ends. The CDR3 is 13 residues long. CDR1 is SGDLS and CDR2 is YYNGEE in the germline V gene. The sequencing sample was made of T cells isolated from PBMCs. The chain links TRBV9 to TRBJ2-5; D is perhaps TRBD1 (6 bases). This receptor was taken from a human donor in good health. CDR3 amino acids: CASSGDRLGTQYF. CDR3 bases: TGTGCCAGCAGCGGCGACAGGCTGGGGACCCAGTACTTC.